Shown below are 17 T cell receptor beta chains from a single sample sequenced in a study of cytomegalovirus exposure and HLA in healthy donors. 13 Jbeta primers and 60 Vbeta primers were used for the PCR. Sequencing was performed with immunoSEQ multiplex PCR; in TCRdb, only in-frame clones are kept and a portion is missing. The sample gives more than 95,000 clones, roughly 80% of which show up once; about 5% is in the top ten. Source material: PBMCs. The receptors were sampled from a middle-aged man in good health and CMV-seropositive.

This clone has only one observation. V usage is TRBV19 and J usage is TRBJ2-5; 10 bases fit TRBD1. The J call may not be correct, given that the DNA end is closer to TRBJ2-7. The CDR3 length is 15 residues. CDR1 and CDR2 from the germline V gene are LNHDA and SQIVND (reference sequence). Here the CDR3 reads CASSGLGQGVYEQYF. CDR3 DNA sequence: TGTGCCAGTAGTGGTCTTGGACAGGGGGTCTACGAGCAGTACTTC.

The table lists this clone with a few counts. The rearrangement uses TRBV5-1 and TRBJ1-2; possible D gene TRBD1, 6 bases. Per the germline V gene, CDR1 is SGHRS and CDR2 is YFSETQ. The germline V and J ends were trimmed by 0 bases and 3 bases, with 15 bases remaining between them. CDR3 length: 16 residues. The CDR3 DNA sequence: TGCGCCAGCAGCTTGGGAGGACAGCAGGTTCACTATGGCTACACCTTC. It codes for CASSLGGQQVHYGYTF.

The rearrangement joins TRBV2 to TRBJ2-3, with D uncertain. The CDR3 consists of 15 residues. Germline-derived CDR1 and CDR2 are SNHLY and FYNNEI. V lost 3 bases and J 7 bases, leaving 17 bases between the germline ends. CDR3 loop: CASSDREATRNTQYF. In DNA form, the CDR3 reads TGTGCCAGCAGTGATCGAGAAGCGACCCGGAATACGCAGTATTTT.

V gene TRBV19 combines with J gene TRBJ2-6; 8 bases map to TRBD1. Looked up from germline, CDR1 is LNHDA and CDR2 is SQIVND (reference sequence). The J segment lost 4 bases and the V segment lost 6 bases, leaving 5 bases of the junction unmatched. This CDR3 contains 15 residues. This CDR3 is CASSQGQVGANVLTF. The CDR3 DNA is TGTGCCAGTAGCCAGGGACAGGTAGGGGCCAACGTCCTGACTTTC. Complete variable domain (other parts from reference TRBV19 and TRBJ2-6): DGGITQSPKYLFRKEGQNVTLSCEQNLNHDAMYWYRQDPGQGLRLIYYSQIVNDFQKGDIAEGYSVSREKKESFPLTVTSAQKNPTAFYLCASSQGQVGANVLTFGAGSRLTVL.

The chain is built from TRBV5-1 and TRBJ2-5; D uncertain. The length of the CDR3 is 14 residues. Germline lookup yields CDR1 SGHRS and CDR2 YFSETQ. The V end lost 1 base, the J end lost 5 bases, and 12 bases lay between the germline ends. CDR3 protein: CASSLSPSMETQYF. The CDR3 coding sequence is TGCGCCAGCAGCTTGAGTCCCAGTATGGAGACCCAGTACTTC.

The rearrangement links TRBV29-1 to TRBJ2-1, with TRBD2 matching over 14 bases. V was clipped by 6 bases and J by 9 bases; unmatched bases: 10. The CDR3 is made up of 15 amino acids. The germline CDR1 and CDR2 sequences are SQVTM and ANQGSEA. The DNA for the CDR3 is TGCAGCGTGGGGGCCGGGACTAGCGGGGGCGGTGAGCAGTTCTTC. As protein: CSVGAGTSGGGEQFF.

The rearrangement uses TRBV19 and TRBJ1-5, with D maybe TRBD1 (6 bases). In germline, CDR1 is LNHDA, CDR2 SQIVND (reference sequence). Between the trimmed V and J ends, which lost 5 bases and 9 bases, there was a span of 11 bases. The CDR3 covers 12 residues. The chain's CDR3 is CASSLQGGPQHF. The DNA of the CDR3 is TGTGCCAGTAGTCTACAGGGTGGGCCCCAGCATTTT.

The rearrangement uses TRBV21-1 and TRBJ2-1; whether TRBD2, the table's D call, matches the DNA was not checked. TRBV21-1 is a recognized pseudogene. CDR3 length equals 16 residues. CDR3 amino acids: CASSKSVTSGCDEQFF. In DNA form, the CDR3 reads TGTGCCAGCAGCAAGTCGGTTACTAGCGGGTGTGATGAGCAGTTCTTC.

The gene calls are TRBV18 and TRBJ2-2; D gene uncertain. The CDR3 is 16 amino acids. Trimming stripped 3 bases from V and 1 base from J, with 12 bases between. Germline V gene lookup returns CDR1 KGHSH and CDR2 LQKENI. As DNA, the CDR3 is TGTGCCAGCTCACCCCCAGGAACAGAGAACACCGGGGAGCTGTTTTTT. Translation: CASSPPGTENTGELFF.

The V call is TRBV5-1, the J call TRBJ2-1, with 9 positions matching TRBD2. This CDR3 spans 15 amino acids. V lost 4 bases to trimming and J lost 0 bases; unmatched junction nucleotides: 2. Germline loops: CDR1 SGHRS, CDR2 YFSETQ. The CDR3 DNA is TGCGCCAGCAGCCATAGCGGGAGCTCCTACAATGAGCAGTTCTTC. As protein: CASSHSGSSYNEQFF.

The rearrangement joins TRBV9 to TRBJ2-1; tentatively, D is TRBD1 (5 bases). The V gene lost 3 bases and the J gene lost 9 bases, with 19 bases spanning the gap. CDR1 and CDR2 (germline): SGDLS, YYNGEE. This CDR3 spans 15 amino acids. As DNA, the CDR3 is TGTGCCAGCAGCGGCCTTTCTTGGGGCGGAAGTGAGCAGTTCTTC. It encodes CASSGLSWGGSEQFF.

This clone came up a few times. The V gene is TRBV27, the J gene TRBJ1-2; D possibly corresponds to TRBD1 (6 bases). The CDR3 contains 16 residues. From germline, CDR1 is MNHEY and CDR2 SMNVEV (reference sequence). V lost 6 bases, J lost 1 base, and 18 bases lay in between. The CDR3 DNA reads as TGTGCCAGCAGCCCGAAAACAGGGACGGGTAACTATGGCTACACCTTC. This sequence encodes CASSPKTGTGNYGYTF.

The chain couples TRBV4-2 to TRBJ1-6, with a possible D match to TRBD1 (6 bases). This CDR3 contains 15 residues. CDR1 and CDR2 (germline): LGHNA, YNFKEQ. Between the trimmed V and J ends, which lost 0 bases and 9 bases, there was a span of 12 bases. The CDR3 DNA reads as TGTGCCAGCAGCCAAGAACGAGGGGGTATTTCACCCCTCCACTTT. Translated, it gives CASSQERGGISPLHF.

The chain uses TRBV7-9 and TRBJ1-2; 10 nucleotides align to TRBD1. The CDR3 extends over 17 amino acids. Trimming removed 5 bases from V and 8 bases from J; junction bases left unmatched: 17. Germline CDR1 and CDR2: SEHNR and FQNEAQ (reference sequence). CDR3 sequence reads: CASSPRQGARASEGYTF. DNA for the CDR3: TGTGCCAGCAGCCCAAGACAGGGGGCGAGGGCTTCTGAAGGCTACACCTTC.

The chain uses TRBV5-4 and TRBJ2-3; TRBD2 matches 14 bases. The CDR3 extends over 16 amino acids. The V gene end was trimmed by 2 bases and the J gene end by 9 bases; junction bases not matched to a gene: 8. Germline CDR1 SGHNT, CDR2 YYREEE (reference sequence). The CDR3 is CASSFKGLAGEETQYF. CDR3 in DNA: TGTGCCAGCAGCTTCAAGGGACTAGCGGGAGAGGAAACGCAGTATTTT.

The V call is TRBV6-1, the J call TRBJ2-3, with TRBD2 matching 7 bases. Germline V gene sequence: CDR1 MNHNS, CDR2 SASEGT. The CDR3 sequence is 14 residues long. With V trimmed by 3 bases and J by 5 bases, 5 bases remained unmatched. CDR3 loop: CASSESLAKDTQYF. The CDR3 DNA reads TGTGCCAGCAGTGAGTCACTAGCGAAAGATACGCAGTATTTT.

This chain joins TRBV5-1 and TRBJ2-4; perhaps TRBD2 as D (7 bases). Germline V CDR1 and CDR2: SGHRS, YFSETQ. Trimming shortened V by 4 bases and J by 3 bases, and 20 bases separated the two germline ends. CDR3 length: 17 residues. The CDR3 reads CASSPVGRGALKNIQYF. CDR3 nucleotide sequence: TGCGCCAGCAGCCCCGTCGGTCGGGGGGCCCTCAAAAACATTCAGTACTTC.